Listed below are T cell receptor beta chains from one sample, sequenced in a study of cytomegalovirus exposure and HLA in healthy donors. Some clones are missing from TCRdb's copy, which holds only in-frame ones; the method was immunoSEQ multiplex PCR. The sample gives under 150,000 clones, just under 70% of which show up once; almost 4.5% is in the top ten. The material sequenced was PBMCs. These TCRs come from a man aged 60 to 75 in good health and CMV-seronegative. Both conserved end residues are part of each CDR3.

cdr3_length v_call cdr3_aa
10 TRBV20-1 CSASLRERFF
13 TRBV4-3 CASSQDFGSEQFF
14 TRBV7-2 CASSFGIFNTEAFF
16 TRBV7-2 CASSLGAPRSSYEQYF
15 TRBV13 CASSLGSGTNYEQYF
15 TRBV6-6 CASSYSSPPGNTIYF
12 TRBV19 CASNLANTEAFF
14 TRBV14 CASSLALGNNEQFF
11 TRBV30 CAWSVGVRQYF
12 TRBV10-3 CAIEKTSYEQYF